This entry features one T cell receptor beta chain sequence. Its antigen is not identified. The data were taken from a study of OX40 agonist ivuxolimab in advanced cancers. General observations from the study: In a subset of nonresponders, normalized T-cell clonal expansion was also low. At doses 0.1 to 3.0 mg/kg, CD4+ and CD8+ clones expanded. Expanded clones belonging to CD8+ T cells outnumbered, on average, those of CD4+. Clonal expansion in partial responders at 0.1-3.0 mg/kg ranked among the lowest.

The repertoire was sequenced with immunoSEQ multiplex PCR; TCRdb's copy has only in-frame clones and lacks some. This table holds about 62,000 clones, around 93% found once. Sequenced material: CD4+ or CD8+ T cells sorted from blood, taken in a trial of the OX40 agonist ivuxolimab. The receptor's source is an adult with an advanced solid tumor such as melanoma, head and neck, liver or kidney cancer.

In nucleotides, the CDR3 is TGTGCTAGTGGACACGACAGAAGCTCCTATAATTCACCCCTCCACTTT. The encoded protein is CASGHDRSSYNSPLHF. This chain joins TRBV12-5 and TRBJ1-6, with D maybe TRBD1 (5 bases). V was trimmed by 6 bases and J by 0 bases, leaving 12 bases between them. CDR3 size: 16 residues. The germline V gene has CDR1 LGHNT and CDR2 FRNRAP. Combining the CDR3 with reference TRBV12-5 and TRBJ1-6 gives the whole variable domain DARVTQTPRHKVTEMGQEVTMRCQPILGHNTVFWYRQTMMQGLELLAYFRNRAPLDDSGMPKDRFSAEMPDATLATLKIQPSEPRDSAVYFCASGHDRSSYNSPLHFGNGTRLTVT.